The following is a T cell receptor (beta chain) sequence with its context. This specimen comes from a study of blood T cell repertoires in COVID-19. Germline V CDR1 and CDR2: SGHVS, FNYEAQ. The CDR3 contains 14 residues. Trimming took off 3 bases at V and 0 bases at J, with 8 bases between the two ends. Sequencing was performed with immunoSEQ multiplex PCR; in TCRdb, only in-frame clones are kept and a portion is missing. Of 200,000 to 250,000 clones listed, approximately 80% are singletons. The receptor was derived from a woman aged 80 or over with COVID-19, enrolled during active disease. This sequence joins TRBV7-6 and TRBJ1-1; possibly TRBD1 for D (5 bases). The sample was peripheral blood. DNA for the CDR3: TGTGCCAGCAGCTTTTCAGGGTTGAACACTGAAGCTTTCTTT. Translating gives CASSFSGLNTEAFF.